The 22 T cell receptor beta chains below were found in one sample sequenced in a study of T cells in Graves' hyperthyroidism and ophthalmopathy. RNA transcripts gave rise to amplified TCR beta CDR3 regions. When the TCR CDR3 underwent first-round RT-PCR, the HTBI primer set was used. TCRdb reprocessed the multiplex PCR reads via MiXCR and lists one record per CDR3 protein. The table shows hundreds of thousands of distinct CDR3 sequences, with 15% occurring only once. The specimen sequenced was blood. The receptors derive from a woman aged 25-40 years with Graves' hyperthyroidism.

This clonotype came up many times. The CDR3 DNA reads TGTGCCAGCAGCCTTAGAGTCTCACAGCGGGATAGGGATGAGCAGTTCTTC. Its translation: CASSLRVSQRDRDEQFF. The rearrangement joins TRBV11-2 to TRBJ2-1; TRBD2 matches at 7 bases. The CDR3 totals 17 residues. V was pared by 5 bases and J by 8 bases, with 18 bases of the junction left unmatched. The germline CDR1 and CDR2 sequences are SGHAT and FQNNGV.

This clonotype has a handful of counts. V is TRBV5-1 and J is TRBJ1-2; 7 nucleotides align to TRBD1. This CDR3 is 16 amino acids long. Germline V gene sequence: CDR1 SGHRS, CDR2 YFSETQ. Trimming cost V 2 bases and J 4 bases; bases outside gene matches: 11. CDR3 amino acids: CASSFEGAFISYGYTF. CDR3 nucleotides: TGCGCCAGCAGCTTTGAGGGGGCCTTTATTAGCTATGGCTACACCTTC.

Ten or more counts support this clonotype. The gene calls are TRBV28 and TRBJ2-7; D not resolved. Trimming shortened V by 2 bases and J by 6 bases, and 14 bases separated the two germline ends. The germline CDR1 and CDR2 sequences are MDHEN and SYDVKM. This CDR3 comprises 14 residues. CDR3 protein: CASSLTVYSSEQYF. The CDR3 coding sequence is TGTGCCAGCAGTTTAACCGTTTACAGTTCCGAGCAGTACTTC.

The V gene is TRBV19, the J gene TRBJ2-3; a possible D gene is TRBD2 (5 bases). Germline loops: CDR1 LNHDA, CDR2 SQIVND (reference sequence). CDR3 length: 15 residues. V was cut by 9 bases and J by 0 bases, with 16 bases left in between. CDR3 in amino acids: CASAAADWSTDTQYF. The CDR3 nucleotides are TGTGCCAGCGCGGCTGCGGACTGGAGCACAGATACGCAGTATTTT.

Concerning this clonotype itself: This may stem from a read error, because a much larger clone lies one nucleotide away. The chain couples TRBV28 to TRBJ1-5; D is undetermined. This CDR3 has 15 amino acids. CDR1 and CDR2 from the germline V gene are MDHEN and SYDVKM. With 6 bases removed from V and 2 bases from J, the gap between germline ends came to 14 bases. The chain's CDR3 is CASRSPGCGNQPQHF. CDR3 coding DNA: TGTGCCAGCAGGTCTCCGGGTTGTGGCAATCAGCCCCAGCATTTT. The whole variable domain, remainder taken from reference TRBV28 and TRBJ1-5, is DVKVTQSSRYLVKRTGEKVFLECVQDMDHENMFWYRQDPGLGLRLIYFSYDVKMKEKGDIPEGYSVSREKKERFSLILESASTNQTSMYLCASRSPGCGNQPQHFGDGTRLSIL.

This clonotype came up many times. The CDR3 here is CASSWASGDATDTQYF. In DNA form, the CDR3 reads TGCGCCAGCAGCTGGGCTAGCGGGGACGCCACAGATACGCAGTATTTT. V and J are TRBV5-1 and TRBJ2-3; TRBD2 agrees at 9 bases. V lost 3 bases to trimming and J lost 2 bases; unmatched junction nucleotides: 7. From germline, CDR1 is SGHRS and CDR2 YFSETQ. CDR3 size: 16 residues. Supplemented by reference TRBV5-1 and TRBJ2-3, the full variable domain reads KAGVTQTPRYLIKTRGQQVTLSCSPISGHRSVSWYQQTPGQGLQFLFEYFSETQRNKGNFPGRFSGRQFSNSRSEMNVSTLELGDSALYLCASSWASGDATDTQYFGPGTRLTVL.

This clonotype was observed a few times. The DNA for the CDR3 is TGTGCCAGCAGCGTAGGACTAGCGGGGAGTATTAAAACCAATGAGCAGTTCTTC. It specifies CASSVGLAGSIKTNEQFF. V usage is TRBV9 and J usage is TRBJ2-1; TRBD2 agrees at 11 bases. The junction had 11 bases not matched to a gene; V was cut back by 0 bases and J by 6 bases. Germline CDR1 and CDR2: SGDLS and YYNGEE. The CDR3 loop spans 18 amino acids.

V gene TRBV29-1 combines with J gene TRBJ2-5; 14 positions match TRBD2. Germline CDR1 and CDR2: SQVTM and ANQGSEA. This CDR3 is built from 15 residues. V shed 6 bases and J 5 bases; nucleotides not matched to a gene: 8. The chain's CDR3 is CSVGGTSGSGETQYF. DNA for the CDR3: TGCAGCGTGGGGGGGACTAGCGGGAGTGGGGAGACCCAGTACTTC.

This clonotype was recorded many times. V usage is TRBV11-2 and J usage is TRBJ2-2; D gene ambiguous. The CDR3 has 15 amino acids. Trimming removed 7 bases at V and 0 bases at J, with 12 bases between. CDR1 SGHAT and CDR2 FQNNGV come from the germline V gene. CDR3 in amino acids: CASTFVAANTGELFF. For the CDR3, the DNA is TGTGCCAGCACCTTTGTGGCCGCGAACACCGGGGAGCTGTTTTTT.

This clonotype came up many times. V and J are TRBV3-1 and TRBJ2-7, with 10 bases fitting TRBD2. Germline loops: CDR1 LGHDT, CDR2 YNNKEL (reference sequence). The CDR3 has 15 amino acids. The J segment lost 2 bases and the V segment lost 2 bases, leaving 3 bases of the junction unmatched. CDR3 bases: TGTGCCAGCAGCCAACTAGCGGGAGTCCCCTACGAGCAGTACTTC. It codes for CASSQLAGVPYEQYF.

CDR3: CASSLGGRKDQPQHF. DNA for the CDR3: TGTGCCAGCAGTTTAGGGGGGAGGAAGGATCAGCCCCAGCATTTT. The rearrangement joins TRBV28 to TRBJ1-5; the D gene is possibly TRBD1 (5 bases). The CDR3 has 15 amino acids. The V gene's germline CDR1 is MDHEN and CDR2 SYDVKM. Trimming left V 2 bases short and J 5 bases short, with 13 bases between.

At least ten counts were recorded for this clonotype. V and J are TRBV7-9 and TRBJ2-1; 11 bases align to TRBD2. Trimming took 4 bases from V and 9 from J; bases not matched to a gene: 8. The CDR3 totals 15 residues. Looked up from germline, CDR1 is SEHNR and CDR2 is FQNEAQ (reference sequence). CDR3 amino acids: CASSSLAGGPGEQFF. As DNA, the CDR3 is TGTGCCAGCAGCTCCTTAGCGGGAGGGCCGGGTGAGCAGTTCTTC.

This clonotype was detected many times. CDR3 DNA sequence: TGTGCCAGCAGTTATTCAGTTAGGGGGAACACTGAAGCTTTCTTT. Residues: CASSYSVRGNTEAFF. V gene TRBV6-1 combines with J gene TRBJ1-1, with D perhaps matching TRBD1 (5 bases). Deletions cut 5 bases from V and 1 base from J, with 14 bases between. CDR3 size: 15 residues. The germline gives CDR1 MNHNS, CDR2 SASEGT.

As to this clonotype: Being one base from a much bigger clone, this may be a read error. The chain joins TRBV28 to TRBJ2-1, with TRBD2 identical over 9 bases. In germline, CDR1 is MDHEN, CDR2 SYDVKM. The CDR3 spans 17 residues. CDR3 protein: CASRTLFAGGPHNGQFF. The CDR3 nucleotides read TGTGCCAGCAGGACCCTTTTTGCGGGAGGGCCGCACAATGGGCAGTTCTTC.

The sample holds a few counts of this clonotype. The chain recombines TRBV7-8 with TRBJ2-2; tentative D call: TRBD1 (5 bases). Looked up from germline, CDR1 is SGHVS and CDR2 is FQNEAQ. The V gene lost 5 bases and the J gene lost 5 bases, with 9 bases spanning the gap. The CDR3 consists of 13 residues. CDR3 sequence reads: CASSRRETGELFF. DNA of the CDR3: TGTGCCAGCAGCCGCAGGGAAACCGGGGAGCTGTTTTTT.

V and J are TRBV29-1 and TRBJ1-1, with D possibly TRBD1 on 5 matching bases. CDR3 length equals 13 residues. The germline CDR1 and CDR2 sequences are SQVTM and ANQGSEA. Trimming left V 6 bases short and J 0 bases short, with 11 bases between. CDR3 residues: CSVNRGLNTEAFF. DNA for the CDR3: TGCAGCGTGAATCGGGGGTTGAACACTGAAGCTTTCTTT.

This clonotype was counted at least ten times. The chain combines TRBV13 with TRBJ2-3, with D maybe TRBD2 (6 bases). The CDR3 contains 15 residues. Trimming removed 2 bases at V and 5 bases at J, with 14 bases between. Germline CDR1 is PRHDT and CDR2 is FYEKMQ (reference sequence). Written as DNA, the CDR3 is TGTGCCAGCAGCTTAACCGGACGGGAGATAGATACGCAGTATTTT. Its translation is CASSLTGREIDTQYF.

The table lists this clonotype with many counts. The rearrangement links TRBV2 to TRBJ2-1; D is perhaps TRBD2 (6 bases). Trimming stripped 8 bases from V and 0 bases from J, with 11 bases between. The germline V gene has CDR1 SNHLY and CDR2 FYNNEI. This CDR3 region has 14 residues. The CDR3 spells CASLLASSYNEQFF. For the CDR3, the DNA is TGTGCCAGCTTACTAGCTAGCTCCTACAATGAGCAGTTCTTC.

Only a few counts were recorded for this clonotype. The chain carries TRBV3-1 and TRBJ2-4, with D tentatively TRBD1 (6 bases). The CDR3 is made up of 15 amino acids. CDR1 is LGHDT and CDR2 is YNNKEL in the germline V gene (reference sequence). The ends were cut back, 6 bases at V and 6 bases at J, with 18 bases in the middle. The CDR3 region has the DNA TGTGCCAGCAGGGGGACAATGGCTTCGGGAAACATTCAGTACTTC. This gives the protein CASRGTMASGNIQYF.

This clonotype was counted a few times. The chain has TRBV3-1 and TRBJ1-3, with 7 positions matching TRBD1. Germline lookup yields CDR1 LGHDT and CDR2 YNNKEL (reference sequence). This CDR3 is 15 amino acids long. With 4 bases clipped from V and 3 bases from J, the junction kept 6 bases outside the gene matches. The CDR3 coding sequence is TGTGCCAGCAGCCCTACAGGGGCGAGTGGAAACACCATATATTTT. Protein product: CASSPTGASGNTIYF.

This chain connects TRBV7-2 to TRBJ1-2, with 9 bases aligning to TRBD1. This CDR3 region has 14 residues. Germline CDR1 and CDR2: SGHTA and FQGNSA. V was clipped by 1 base and J by 6 bases; unmatched bases: 3. The CDR3 DNA is TGTGCCAGCAGCTTAGTGAGGACAGGGGATGGCTACACCTTC. Translation gives CASSLVRTGDGYTF.

The gene calls are TRBV7-9 and TRBJ2-1, with TRBD1 matching 8 bases. V lost 5 bases to trimming and J lost 4 bases; unmatched junction nucleotides: 10. This CDR3 has 16 residues. Germline assignment: CDR1 SEHNR and CDR2 FQNEAQ (reference sequence). CDR3 DNA: TGTGCCAGCAGCCGCCCGACAGGGGATGTTTACAATGAGCAGTTCTTC. It is translated as CASSRPTGDVYNEQFF.